These T cell receptor beta chains were read from a single sample in a study of healthy donors' naive CD4 and CD8 T cells. In TCRdb, the reads were re-called with MiXCR into one record per CDR3 protein. The sample contains about 180,000 distinct CDR3 sequences, over 60% of which appear only once. Input material: naive CD4+ and CD8+ T cells sorted from blood, pooled from several donors. Receptors were obtained from a pool of human donors in good health; the sample pools cells from several healthy donors. CDR3s include the opening cysteine and the closing phenylalanine or tryptophan. A D gene is named only where the DNA matches it firmly. For some rows the clone size is stated as once, few or many, or as a class when expanded; others skip it.

J: TRBJ1-2
D: NA
size: once
V: TRBV6-4
DNA: TGTGCCAGCAGTGACAGTACTTATGGCTACACCTTC
CDR3: CASSDSTYGYTF

J: TRBJ2-1
D: TRBD1
size: NA
V: TRBV6-5
DNA: TGTGCCAGCAGTCGACTATCAGGGGGCAAAGTCTTC
CDR3: CASSRLSGGKVF

J: TRBJ2-1
D: TRBD2
size: few
V: TRBV29-1
DNA: TGCAGCGTACCGGGACTAGCGGAGCAGGAGCAGTTCTTC
CDR3: CSVPGLAEQEQFF

J: TRBJ1-1
D: NA
size: NA
V: TRBV29-1
DNA: TGCAGCGTTGCGGAGGGAAGGACTGAAGCTTTCTTT
CDR3: CSVAEGRTEAFF

J: TRBJ2-1
D: NA
size: NA
V: TRBV19
DNA: TGTGCCAGTAGTAAGATCCCTAGCGCTACTAGGGGCAATGAGCAGTTCTTC
CDR3: CASSKIPSATRGNEQFF

J: TRBJ2-7
D: TRBD1
size: NA
V: TRBV7-2
DNA: TGTGCCAGCAGCCCGACGTCGGGACAGGGATTCAACGAGCAGTACTTC
CDR3: CASSPTSGQGFNEQYF

J: TRBJ2-1
D: NA
size: once
V: TRBV5-6
DNA: TGTGCCAGCAGCCCGGTTCGCAGTGAGCAGTTCTTC
CDR3: CASSPVRSEQFF

J: TRBJ2-3
D: TRBD1
size: NA
V: TRBV18
DNA: TGTGCCAGCTCACCCTCAGGGGGCTACGATACGCAGTATTTT
CDR3: CASSPSGGYDTQYF

J: TRBJ1-1
D: TRBD1
size: NA
V: TRBV29-1
DNA: TGCAGCGTTGAGCCTCGGGACAGAGTGAACACTGAAGCTTTCTTT
CDR3: CSVEPRDRVNTEAFF

J: TRBJ2-3
D: NA
size: NA
V: TRBV7-8
DNA: TGTGCCAGCCGAATCCACACAGATACGCAGTATTTT
CDR3: CASRIHTDTQYF

J: TRBJ2-1
D: NA
size: NA
V: TRBV27
DNA: TGTGCCAGCAGTCCAGAACTAAGCGTCTCCTACAATGAGCAGTTCTTC
CDR3: CASSPELSVSYNEQFF

J: TRBJ2-2
D: TRBD1
size: few
V: TRBV19
DNA: TGTGCCAGTAGCTCCGGGACAGTGAACACCGGGGAGCTGTTTTTT
CDR3: CASSSGTVNTGELFF

J: TRBJ2-7
D: TRBD1
size: NA
V: TRBV29-1
DNA: TGCAGCGCCTTTACAGGGGTTCCCTACGAGCAGTACTTC
CDR3: CSAFTGVPYEQYF

J: TRBJ1-3
D: NA
size: NA
V: TRBV6-1
DNA: TGTGCCGTGTCCTCTGGAAACACCATATATTTT
CDR3: CAVSSGNTIYF

J: TRBJ1-6
D: NA
size: NA
V: TRBV5-4
DNA: TGTGCCAGCAGCCTCTTTACGGATTCACCCCTCCACTTT
CDR3: CASSLFTDSPLHF

J: TRBJ2-7
D: NA
size: few
V: TRBV5-4
DNA: TGTGCCAGCAGCTTAGATAGCGGAGCGGGTTACGAGCAGTACTTC
CDR3: CASSLDSGAGYEQYF

J: TRBJ2-1
D: TRBD1
size: few
V: TRBV29-1
DNA: TGCAGCATGGGACAGGGCCCCTACAATGAGCAGTTCTTC
CDR3: CSMGQGPYNEQFF

J: TRBJ1-2
D: NA
size: NA
V: TRBV27
DNA: TGTGCCAGCAGTTTGGCTCCGAATCTTCATGGCTACACCTTT
CDR3: CASSLAPNLHGYTF

J: TRBJ1-2
D: NA
size: NA
V: TRBV19
DNA: TGTGCCAGTAGTCCGCTAACGACTGCTGGCTACACCTTC
CDR3: CASSPLTTAGYTF

J: TRBJ2-1
D: TRBD1
size: NA
V: TRBV19
DNA: TGTGCCAGTAGTATCTCGGGACAGGGTCATGAGCAGTTCTTC
CDR3: CASSISGQGHEQFF

J: TRBJ2-1
D: TRBD2
size: NA
V: TRBV5-5
DNA: TGTGCCAGCAGGGCGACTAGCGGGGGTTCCCTCTCCTACAATGAGCAGTTCTTC
CDR3: CASRATSGGSLSYNEQFF

J: TRBJ2-1
D: NA
size: NA
V: TRBV29-1
DNA: TGCAGCGTTGCCCTCTCCTACAATGAGCAGTTCTTC
CDR3: CSVALSYNEQFF

J: TRBJ2-6
D: TRBD1
size: NA
V: TRBV4-2
DNA: TGTGCCAGCAGCCAGCTTCTCCGGGACAGGGACTCTGGGGCCAACGTCCTGACTTTC
CDR3: CASSQLLRDRDSGANVLTF

J: TRBJ1-1
D: NA
size: once
V: TRBV29-1
DNA: TGCAGCGCCCAAGGTACAGCAGTTGAAGCTTTCTTT
CDR3: CSAQGTAVEAFF

J: TRBJ2-7
D: TRBD1
size: once
V: TRBV5-1
DNA: TGCGCCAGCAGCTTGGCCCTACAGGGGACCTCCTACGAGCAGTACTTC
CDR3: CASSLALQGTSYEQYF

J: TRBJ2-5
D: NA
size: once
V: TRBV12-3/TRBV12-4
DNA: TGTGCCAGCAGTTTTCAAGCGACCCAGTACTTC
CDR3: CASSFQATQYF

J: TRBJ1-1
D: NA
size: NA
V: TRBV29-1
DNA: TGCAGCGTCCTGGAGGGGACTGAAGCTTTCTTT
CDR3: CSVLEGTEAFF

J: TRBJ1-1
D: NA
size: NA
V: TRBV19
DNA: TGTGCCAGTAGTATCGAGACCCCCGGACGAGCTTTCTTT
CDR3: CASSIETPGRAFF

J: TRBJ1-1
D: NA
size: NA
V: TRBV5-1
DNA: TGCGCCAGCAGCTTGTACACTTTTGTACCGAACACTGAAGCTTTCTTT
CDR3: CASSLYTFVPNTEAFF

J: TRBJ1-6
D: TRBD1
size: NA
V: TRBV6-5
DNA: TGTGCCAGCAGTTGGACAGGGGGAGCTAATTCACCCCTCCACTTT
CDR3: CASSWTGGANSPLHF

J: TRBJ2-1
D: TRBD2
size: few
V: TRBV19
DNA: TGTGCCAGTAGTATAGATAAACCCGGGACTACCTACAATGAGCAGTTCTTC
CDR3: CASSIDKPGTTYNEQFF

J: TRBJ1-1
D: NA
size: NA
V: TRBV30
DNA: TGTGCCTGGAGTGTACGGGGGACTTCCACTGAAGCTTTCTTT
CDR3: CAWSVRGTSTEAFF

J: TRBJ2-7
D: NA
size: NA
V: TRBV29-1
DNA: TGCAGCGTTGAATTGCAGGGTTGGGAGCAGTACTTC
CDR3: CSVELQGWEQYF

J: TRBJ2-5
D: NA
size: NA
V: TRBV5-1
DNA: TGCGCCAGCAGATGGGACCAAGAGACCCAGTACTTC
CDR3: CASRWDQETQYF

J: TRBJ2-5
D: NA
size: few
V: TRBV12-3/TRBV12-4
DNA: TGTGCCAGCAGGCGACAGGTAGAGGGACAAGAGACCCAGTACTTC
CDR3: CASRRQVEGQETQYF

J: TRBJ2-7
D: NA
size: NA
V: TRBV6-2/TRBV6-3
DNA: TGTGCCAGCACCACAGCCCGGGGCATAGGATTCTACGAGCAGTACTTC
CDR3: CASTTARGIGFYEQYF

J: TRBJ2-7
D: TRBD1
size: NA
V: TRBV29-1
DNA: TGCAGCGTCCAAACAGGGGGCTACGAGCAGTACTTC
CDR3: CSVQTGGYEQYF